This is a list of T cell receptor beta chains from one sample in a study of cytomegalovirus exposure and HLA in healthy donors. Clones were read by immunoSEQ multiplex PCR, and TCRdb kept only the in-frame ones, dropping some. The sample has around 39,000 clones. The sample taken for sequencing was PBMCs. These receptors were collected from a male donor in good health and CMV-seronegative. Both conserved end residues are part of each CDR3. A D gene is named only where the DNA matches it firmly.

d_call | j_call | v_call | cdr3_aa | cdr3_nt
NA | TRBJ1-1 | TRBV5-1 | CASSLSPHQTTEAFF | TGCGCCAGCAGCTTGAGCCCTCACCAAACCACTGAAGCTTTCTTT
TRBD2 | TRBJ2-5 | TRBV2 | CASNPSGGRETQYF | TGTGCCAGCAACCCTTCCGGGGGGAGGGAGACCCAGTACTTC
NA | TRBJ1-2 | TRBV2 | CASSSGTPNYGYTF | TGTGCCAGCAGTTCCGGGACTCCCAACTATGGCTACACCTTC
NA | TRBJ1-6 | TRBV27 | CASSLGGHYNSPLHF | TGTGCCAGCAGTTTAGGGGGCCACTATAATTCACCCCTCCACTTT
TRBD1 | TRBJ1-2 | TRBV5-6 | CASSPVTGAANYGYTF | TGTGCCAGCAGCCCGGTTACAGGGGCAGCCAACTATGGCTACACCTTC
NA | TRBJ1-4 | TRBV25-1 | CASSESKTNEKLFF | TGTGCCAGCAGTGAAAGCAAAACTAATGAAAAACTGTTTTTT
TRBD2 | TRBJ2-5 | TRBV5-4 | CASGQTSGGLETQYF | TGTGCCAGCGGGCAGACTAGCGGGGGGTTGGAGACCCAGTACTTC
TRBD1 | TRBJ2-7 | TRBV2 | CASSLQGAAYEQYF | TGTGCCAGCAGTCTCCAGGGGGCCGCCTACGAGCAGTACTTC
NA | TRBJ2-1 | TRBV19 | CASRLSSYNEQFF | TGTGCCAGCCGACTAAGCTCCTACAATGAGCAGTTCTTC
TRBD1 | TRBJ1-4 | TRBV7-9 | CASSPRDRVGEKLFF | TGTGCCAGCAGCCCCCGGGACAGGGTGGGTGAAAAACTGTTTTTT
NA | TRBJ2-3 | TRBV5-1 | CASSLVPGTSTDTQYF | TGCGCCAGCAGCTTGGTCCCGGGGACTAGCACAGATACGCAGTATTTT
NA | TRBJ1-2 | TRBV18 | CASSPIQTEDYGYTF | TGTGCCAGCTCACCGATCCAGACAGAAGACTATGGCTACACCTTC
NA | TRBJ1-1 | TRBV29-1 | CSVDNSYEAFF | TGCAGCGTTGATAACAGCTATGAAGCTTTCTTT
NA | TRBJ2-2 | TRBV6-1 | CASKTGNTGELFF | TGTGCCAGCAAGACAGGAAACACCGGGGAGCTGTTTTTT
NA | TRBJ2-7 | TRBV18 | CASSPRAYEQYF | TGTGCCAGCTCGCCCCGGGCCTACGAGCAGTACTTC
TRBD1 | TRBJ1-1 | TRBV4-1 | CASRGTVNTEAFF | TGCGCCTCCAGAGGGACAGTGAACACTGAAGCTTTCTTT
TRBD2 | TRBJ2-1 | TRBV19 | CASSLTSGGYNEQFF | TGTGCCAGTAGTCTGACTAGCGGGGGATACAATGAGCAGTTCTTC
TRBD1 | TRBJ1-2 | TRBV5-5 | CASSVDREGYTF | TGTGCCAGCAGCGTGGACAGGGAAGGCTACACCTTC
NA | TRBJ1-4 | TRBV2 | CASTGSATNEKLFF | TGTGCCAGCACCGGGAGCGCAACTAATGAAAAACTGTTTTTT
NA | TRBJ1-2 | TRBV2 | CASSEGQKTYGYTF | TGTGCCAGCAGTGAAGGACAGAAGACCTATGGCTACACCTTC
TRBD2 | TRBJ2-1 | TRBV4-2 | CASSQGGASGVNEQFF | TGTGCCAGCAGCCAAGGAGGGGCTAGCGGGGTCAATGAGCAGTTCTTC
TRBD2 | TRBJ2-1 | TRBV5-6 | CASSLGLAGWGEQFF | TGTGCCAGCAGCTTGGGGCTAGCGGGGTGGGGTGAGCAGTTCTTC
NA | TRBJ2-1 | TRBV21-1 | CASLLTEGTGYNEQFF | TGTGCCAGCCTTCTTACCGAGGGGACAGGCTACAATGAGCAGTTCTTC
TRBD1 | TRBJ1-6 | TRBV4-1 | CASSQEGQGKSPLHF | TGCGCCAGCAGCCAAGAAGGACAGGGGAAATCACCCCTCCACTTT
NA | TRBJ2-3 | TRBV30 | CAWRAGRGSTDTQYF | TGTGCCTGGAGGGCCGGACGGGGGAGCACAGATACGCAGTATTTT
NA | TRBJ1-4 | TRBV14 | CASSQGYPRGKLFF | TGTGCCAGCAGCCAAGGATATCCTCGGGGAAAACTGTTTTTT
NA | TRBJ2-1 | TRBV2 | CASRPGGFPYNEQFF | TGTGCCAGCAGACCTGGGGGGTTTCCCTACAATGAGCAGTTCTTC
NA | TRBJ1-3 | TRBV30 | CAWISQLSGNTIYF | TGTGCCTGGATTTCACAGCTCTCTGGAAACACCATATATTTT
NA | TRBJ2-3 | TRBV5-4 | CASSLSGSTDTQYF | TGTGCCAGCAGCTTGTCGGGATCCACAGATACGCAGTATTTT
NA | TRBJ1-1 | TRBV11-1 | CASSFSRQNTEAFF | TGTGCCAGCAGCTTCTCCCGACAGAACACTGAAGCTTTCTTT
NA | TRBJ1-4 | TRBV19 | CASREGNGEKLFF | TGTGCCAGTAGAGAGGGTAACGGTGAAAAACTGTTTTTT
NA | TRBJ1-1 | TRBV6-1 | CASSDTGKNTEAFF | TGTGCCAGCAGTGATACAGGGAAGAACACTGAAGCTTTCTTT
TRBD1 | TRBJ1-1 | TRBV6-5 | CASSPKGQMNTEAFF | TGTGCCAGCAGTCCTAAGGGACAGATGAACACTGAAGCTTTCTTT
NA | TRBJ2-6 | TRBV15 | CATSRDRAGANVLTF | TGTGCCACCAGCAGAGACAGGGCTGGGGCCAACGTCCTGACTTTC
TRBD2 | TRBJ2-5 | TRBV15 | CATSRGSGGPTQETQYF | TGTGCCACCAGCAGAGGCAGCGGGGGGCCTACCCAAGAGACCCAGTACTTC
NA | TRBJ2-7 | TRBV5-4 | CASSLRVDEQYF | TGTGCCAGCAGCCTCAGGGTAGACGAGCAGTACTTC
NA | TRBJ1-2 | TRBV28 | CASSSPVGGRGYTF | TGTGCCAGCAGTTCCCCCGTGGGAGGAAGGGGCTACACCTTC
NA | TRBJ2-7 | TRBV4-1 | CASSHLDSKQYF | TGCGCCAGCAGCCATTTGGACAGTAAGCAGTACTTC
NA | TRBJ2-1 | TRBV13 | CASSPPSTARVANEQFF | TGTGCCAGCAGCCCCCCCTCGACCGCCAGGGTAGCCAATGAGCAGTTCTTC
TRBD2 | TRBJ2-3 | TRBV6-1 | CASSSLAGGTDTQYF | TGTGCCAGCAGTAGTCTAGCGGGGGGCACAGATACGCAGTATTTT
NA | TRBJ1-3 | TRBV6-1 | CANLAGNTIYF | TGTGCCAACTTAGCGGGGAACACCATATATTTT
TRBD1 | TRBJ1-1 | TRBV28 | CASSPGQGHLKAFF | TGTGCCAGCAGTCCGGGACAGGGTCACCTTAAAGCTTTCTTT
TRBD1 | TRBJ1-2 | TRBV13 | CASSVGYRGADEGYTF | TGTGCCAGCAGCGTAGGGTACAGGGGCGCGGATGAGGGCTACACCTTC
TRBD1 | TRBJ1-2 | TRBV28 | CASSSRDRSSYGYTF | TGTGCCAGCAGTTCGAGGGACAGATCATCCTATGGCTACACCTTC
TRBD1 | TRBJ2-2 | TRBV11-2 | CASSLGQGRDTGELFF | TGTGCCAGCAGCTTAGGACAGGGAAGGGACACCGGGGAGCTGTTTTTT
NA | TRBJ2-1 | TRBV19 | CASSAPAGEQFF | TGTGCCAGTAGTGCTCCGGCGGGAGAGCAGTTCTTC
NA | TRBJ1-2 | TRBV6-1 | CASHPVNYGYTF | TGTGCCAGCCACCCGGTAAACTATGGCTACACCTTC
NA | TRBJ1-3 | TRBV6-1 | CASSEFQSSGNTIYF | TGTGCCAGCAGTGAATTCCAGTCCTCTGGAAACACCATATATTTT
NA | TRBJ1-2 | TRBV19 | CASTSGAGQGLNWGYTF | TGTGCCAGTACCAGTGGAGCGGGACAAGGTTTAAACTGGGGCTACACCTTC
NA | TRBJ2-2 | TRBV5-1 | CASSPWGQGNTGELFF | TGCGCCAGCAGCCCTTGGGGCCAGGGGAACACCGGGGAGCTGTTTTTT
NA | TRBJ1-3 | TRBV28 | CASSPQGLRAGNTIYF | TGTGCCAGCAGTCCTCAGGGACTCCGTGCTGGAAACACCATATATTTT
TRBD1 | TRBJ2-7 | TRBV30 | CAYGTGLSQQYF | TGTGCCTATGGGACAGGGCTGTCCCAGCAGTACTTC
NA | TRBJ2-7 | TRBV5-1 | CASSPGDADSYGQYF | TGCGCCAGCAGCCCAGGCGACGCGGACTCCTACGGGCAGTACTTC
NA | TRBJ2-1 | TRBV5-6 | CASSAGQSYNEQFF | TGTGCCAGCAGCGCCGGACAGAGCTACAATGAGCAGTTCTTC
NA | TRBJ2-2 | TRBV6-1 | CASSDVRGSTGELFF | TGTGCCAGCAGTGACGTTCGGGGAAGCACCGGGGAGCTGTTTTTT